The rows below give T cell receptor beta chains drawn from one sample of a study of blood T cell repertoires in COVID-19. Assay used: immunoSEQ multiplex PCR; TCRdb lists only in-frame clones, some missing. The sample lists some 390,000 clones, roughly 86% occurring once. Sequenced sample: peripheral blood. Source of these receptors: a human donor in a cohort sampled during active COVID-19. CDR3s include the opening cysteine and the closing phenylalanine or tryptophan. Fields, in order: V gene, J gene, clone size, D gene, CDR3 protein, CDR3 DNA. A D gene is named only where the DNA matches it firmly. A clone size is listed for some rows: how often the clone was seen (once, few, many), or a class if it is expanded.

v_gene: TRBV28
j_gene: TRBJ1-6
abundance: -
d_gene: TRBD1
CDR3aa: CASSPGTGRNSPLHF
CDR3nt: TGTGCCAGCAGCCCCGGGACAGGGCGTAATTCACCCCTCCACTTT

v_gene: TRBV20-1
j_gene: TRBJ2-3
abundance: -
d_gene: -
CDR3aa: CSASSLATADTQYF
CDR3nt: TGCAGTGCTAGTTCACTAGCCACGGCAGATACGCAGTATTTT

v_gene: TRBV2
j_gene: TRBJ2-1
abundance: -
d_gene: -
CDR3aa: CASSEDGRGAPPYEQFF
CDR3nt: TGTGCCAGCAGTGAAGATGGTCGGGGGGCCCCCCCCTATGAGCAGTTCTTC

v_gene: TRBV7-9
j_gene: TRBJ2-1
abundance: -
d_gene: -
CDR3aa: CASSLGWGGGAVRNEQFF
CDR3nt: TGTGCCAGCAGCTTAGGGTGGGGTGGGGGCGCGGTAAGGAATGAGCAGTTCTTC

v_gene: TRBV7-9
j_gene: TRBJ1-1
abundance: -
d_gene: -
CDR3aa: CASSLDRRGASTEAFF
CDR3nt: TGTGCCAGCAGCTTAGATCGGCGGGGGGCGAGCACTGAAGCTTTCTTT

v_gene: TRBV7-2
j_gene: TRBJ2-2
abundance: once
d_gene: TRBD2
CDR3aa: CASSQAGAGELFF
CDR3nt: TGTGCCAGCAGCCAGGCGGGGGCCGGGGAGCTGTTTTTT

v_gene: TRBV14
j_gene: TRBJ2-2
abundance: -
d_gene: -
CDR3aa: CASSQGVSGTGELFF
CDR3nt: TGTGCCAGCAGCCAAGGGGTCTCGGGCACCGGGGAGCTGTTTTTT

v_gene: TRBV4-1
j_gene: TRBJ2-5
abundance: -
d_gene: TRBD1
CDR3aa: CASSPRDRAETQYF
CDR3nt: TGCGCCAGCAGCCCCCGGGACAGGGCAGAGACCCAGTACTTC

v_gene: TRBV19
j_gene: TRBJ2-2
abundance: -
d_gene: -
CDR3aa: CASSIRDPPGELFF
CDR3nt: TGTGCCAGTAGTATTCGGGATCCACCCGGGGAGCTGTTTTTT

v_gene: TRBV30
j_gene: TRBJ1-2
abundance: -
d_gene: -
CDR3aa: CAWKGQGKDGYTF
CDR3nt: TGTGCCTGGAAGGGCCAGGGAAAAGATGGCTACACCTTC

v_gene: TRBV5-6
j_gene: TRBJ1-4
abundance: -
d_gene: -
CDR3aa: CASSLAGGEKLFF
CDR3nt: TGTGCCAGCAGCTTGGCCGGGGGTGAAAAACTGTTTTTT

v_gene: TRBV30
j_gene: TRBJ1-6
abundance: few
d_gene: -
CDR3aa: CAYNVGSVSPLHF
CDR3nt: TGTGCCTACAACGTCGGGTCGGTCTCACCCCTCCACTTT

v_gene: TRBV5-1
j_gene: TRBJ1-4
abundance: -
d_gene: TRBD1
CDR3aa: CASSLGQLGEKLFF
CDR3nt: TGCGCCAGCAGCCTGGGACAGTTGGGTGAAAAACTGTTTTTT

v_gene: TRBV7-3
j_gene: TRBJ2-3
abundance: -
d_gene: TRBD2
CDR3aa: CASSLTSGGGTDTQYF
CDR3nt: TGTGCCAGCAGCTTGACTAGCGGGGGGGGCACAGATACGCAGTATTTT

v_gene: TRBV2
j_gene: TRBJ1-5
abundance: many
d_gene: TRBD1
CDR3aa: CASRADRAYQPQHF
CDR3nt: TGTGCCAGCAGGGCAGACAGGGCTTATCAGCCCCAGCATTTT

v_gene: TRBV5-4
j_gene: TRBJ1-5
abundance: -
d_gene: -
CDR3aa: CASSLGQAQPQHF
CDR3nt: TGTGCCAGCAGCTTGGGTCAAGCCCAGCCCCAGCATTTT

v_gene: TRBV30
j_gene: TRBJ1-1
abundance: -
d_gene: -
CDR3aa: CAWERGDRTEAFF
CDR3nt: TGTGCCTGGGAACGGGGGGACCGCACTGAAGCTTTCTTT

v_gene: TRBV28
j_gene: TRBJ2-7
abundance: -
d_gene: TRBD1
CDR3aa: CASSRMPGTANSYEQYF
CDR3nt: TGTGCCAGCAGTCGAATGCCCGGGACAGCGAACTCCTACGAGCAGTACTTC

v_gene: TRBV7-8
j_gene: TRBJ1-1
abundance: -
d_gene: TRBD1
CDR3aa: CASSFSGQGLGAFF
CDR3nt: TGTGCCAGCAGCTTTTCGGGACAGGGTTTAGGAGCTTTCTTT

v_gene: TRBV30
j_gene: TRBJ2-7
abundance: once
d_gene: -
CDR3aa: CAWRRGGWFEQYF
CDR3nt: TGTGCCTGGAGGAGGGGGGGGTGGTTCGAGCAGTACTTC

v_gene: TRBV10-3
j_gene: TRBJ2-1
abundance: -
d_gene: -
CDR3aa: CATWTGYNEQFF
CDR3nt: TGTGCCACCTGGACGGGGTACAATGAGCAGTTCTTC

v_gene: TRBV19
j_gene: TRBJ2-2
abundance: -
d_gene: -
CDR3aa: CASTPWGHHPTGELFF
CDR3nt: TGTGCCAGTACCCCCTGGGGACACCATCCCACCGGGGAGCTGTTTTTT

v_gene: TRBV19
j_gene: TRBJ2-1
abundance: -
d_gene: -
CDR3aa: CASSIGVLVREQFF
CDR3nt: TGTGCCAGTAGTATTGGGGTACTAGTGCGTGAGCAGTTCTTC

v_gene: TRBV28
j_gene: TRBJ2-7
abundance: -
d_gene: TRBD2
CDR3aa: CASSTLAGGKYEQYF
CDR3nt: TGTGCCAGCAGCACCCTAGCGGGAGGTAAATACGAGCAGTACTTC

v_gene: TRBV30
j_gene: TRBJ2-7
abundance: -
d_gene: TRBD2
CDR3aa: CAWSEAGGPYEQYF
CDR3nt: TGTGCCTGGAGTGAAGCGGGGGGGCCATACGAGCAGTACTTC

v_gene: TRBV11-2
j_gene: TRBJ1-3
abundance: once
d_gene: -
CDR3aa: CASSYSGGTGNTIYF
CDR3nt: TGTGCCAGCAGCTACTCGGGGGGCACTGGAAACACCATATATTTT

v_gene: TRBV7-2
j_gene: TRBJ2-3
abundance: -
d_gene: TRBD2
CDR3aa: CASSPDRLAGTDTQYF
CDR3nt: TGTGCCAGCAGCCCAGACCGGCTAGCGGGCACAGATACGCAGTATTTT

v_gene: TRBV28
j_gene: TRBJ2-7
abundance: -
d_gene: TRBD2
CDR3aa: CASSSIPAGDMYEQYF
CDR3nt: TGTGCCAGCAGTTCCATCCCGGCGGGAGATATGTACGAGCAGTACTTC

v_gene: TRBV24-1
j_gene: TRBJ2-5
abundance: -
d_gene: TRBD1
CDR3aa: CATSDADRDEETQYF
CDR3nt: TGTGCCACCAGTGATGCGGACAGGGACGAAGAGACCCAGTACTTC

v_gene: TRBV12-3/TRBV12-4
j_gene: TRBJ2-7
abundance: -
d_gene: -
CDR3aa: CASSRSHEQYF
CDR3nt: TGTGCCAGCAGTCGTTCCCACGAGCAGTACTTC

v_gene: TRBV7-9
j_gene: TRBJ1-6
abundance: -
d_gene: TRBD1
CDR3aa: CASSSSDRDGGSPLHF
CDR3nt: TGTGCCAGCAGCTCTTCCGACAGGGATGGTGGTTCACCCCTCCACTTT

v_gene: TRBV19
j_gene: TRBJ1-2
abundance: -
d_gene: -
CDR3aa: CARSVFGYTF
CDR3nt: TGTGCCCGGTCGGTGTTTGGCTACACCTTC

v_gene: TRBV27
j_gene: TRBJ2-7
abundance: -
d_gene: -
CDR3aa: CASSLSGALRGQYF
CDR3nt: TGTGCCAGCAGTTTATCGGGGGCTCTACGAGGGCAGTACTTC

v_gene: TRBV4-1
j_gene: TRBJ2-7
abundance: -
d_gene: -
CDR3aa: CASSQGRDGYEQYF
CDR3nt: TGCGCCAGCAGCCAAGGGCGGGATGGATACGAGCAGTACTTC

v_gene: TRBV28
j_gene: TRBJ2-4
abundance: -
d_gene: TRBD2
CDR3aa: CASSRAGTSGRRSAKNIQYF
CDR3nt: TGTGCCAGCAGTCGAGCCGGGACTAGCGGAAGAAGGTCTGCCAAAAACATTCAGTACTTC

v_gene: TRBV7-6
j_gene: TRBJ1-3
abundance: -
d_gene: -
CDR3aa: CASSLAGVGNTIYF
CDR3nt: TGTGCCAGCAGCTTAGCAGGGGTGGGAAACACCATATATTTT

v_gene: TRBV6-1
j_gene: TRBJ2-6
abundance: -
d_gene: -
CDR3aa: CASSEDGRETYSGANVLTF
CDR3nt: TGTGCCAGCAGTGAAGACGGCAGGGAAACTTACTCTGGGGCCAACGTCCTGACTTTC

v_gene: TRBV6-5
j_gene: TRBJ1-1
abundance: few
d_gene: -
CDR3aa: CASSRGGEGAEAFF
CDR3nt: TGTGCCAGCAGTCGTGGGGGCGAGGGTGCTGAAGCTTTCTTT

v_gene: TRBV14
j_gene: TRBJ2-2
abundance: -
d_gene: TRBD1
CDR3aa: CASSRQVTGAELFF
CDR3nt: TGTGCCAGCAGCCGTCAAGTCACAGGGGCAGAGCTGTTTTTT

v_gene: TRBV6-4
j_gene: TRBJ1-5
abundance: -
d_gene: -
CDR3aa: CASSEEEGQPQHF
CDR3nt: TGTGCCAGCAGTGAGGAGGAGGGCCAGCCCCAGCATTTT

v_gene: TRBV6-5
j_gene: TRBJ1-1
abundance: -
d_gene: -
CDR3aa: CASSYGGVQTEAFF
CDR3nt: TGTGCCAGCAGTTACGGGGGGGTTCAAACTGAAGCTTTCTTT

v_gene: TRBV6-5
j_gene: TRBJ2-2
abundance: -
d_gene: -
CDR3aa: CASSYSDTPYVGELFF
CDR3nt: TGTGCCAGCAGTTACTCAGACACACCTTACGTCGGGGAGCTGTTTTTT

v_gene: TRBV28
j_gene: TRBJ1-2
abundance: -
d_gene: -
CDR3aa: CASSHSLRGLKAPLYGYTF
CDR3nt: TGTGCCAGCAGTCATAGTCTTCGGGGACTCAAGGCCCCTCTTTATGGCTACACCTTC

v_gene: TRBV20-1
j_gene: TRBJ1-6
abundance: once
d_gene: -
CDR3aa: CSASRGPSSYNSPLHF
CDR3nt: TGCAGTGCTAGTCGAGGGCCCAGCTCCTATAATTCACCCCTCCACTTT

v_gene: TRBV3-1/TRBV3-2
j_gene: TRBJ2-1
abundance: -
d_gene: -
CDR3aa: CASSQDREGQDNEQFF
CDR3nt: TGTGCCAGCAGCCAAGATCGTGAGGGCCAGGACAATGAGCAGTTCTTC

v_gene: TRBV10-3
j_gene: TRBJ1-1
abundance: -
d_gene: TRBD1
CDR3aa: CAISEGGRVNTEAFF
CDR3nt: TGTGCCATCAGTGAAGGGGGCAGGGTTAACACTGAAGCTTTCTTT

v_gene: TRBV28
j_gene: TRBJ2-3
abundance: once
d_gene: TRBD1
CDR3aa: CASSLLKTGGSGDTQYF
CDR3nt: TGTGCCAGCAGTTTATTAAAGACAGGGGGCTCGGGAGATACGCAGTATTTT

v_gene: TRBV23-1
j_gene: TRBJ1-1
abundance: once
d_gene: TRBD1
CDR3aa: CASSQSGGQGKAEAFF
CDR3nt: TGCGCCAGCAGTCAATCGGGGGGACAGGGAAAAGCTGAAGCTTTCTTT

v_gene: TRBV7-8
j_gene: TRBJ2-5
abundance: -
d_gene: TRBD2
CDR3aa: CASSLAPSGRGGKTQYF
CDR3nt: TGTGCCAGCAGCTTAGCGCCCAGCGGGAGGGGGGGGAAGACCCAGTACTTC

v_gene: TRBV5-1
j_gene: TRBJ2-5
abundance: once
d_gene: TRBD1
CDR3aa: CASSLLTGGQETQYF
CDR3nt: TGCGCCAGCAGCCTACTCACAGGGGGCCAAGAGACCCAGTACTTC

v_gene: TRBV28
j_gene: TRBJ1-5
abundance: once
d_gene: TRBD1
CDR3aa: CASNREGAVSNQPQHF
CDR3nt: TGTGCCAGCAATCGGGAGGGGGCAGTTAGCAATCAGCCCCAGCATTTT